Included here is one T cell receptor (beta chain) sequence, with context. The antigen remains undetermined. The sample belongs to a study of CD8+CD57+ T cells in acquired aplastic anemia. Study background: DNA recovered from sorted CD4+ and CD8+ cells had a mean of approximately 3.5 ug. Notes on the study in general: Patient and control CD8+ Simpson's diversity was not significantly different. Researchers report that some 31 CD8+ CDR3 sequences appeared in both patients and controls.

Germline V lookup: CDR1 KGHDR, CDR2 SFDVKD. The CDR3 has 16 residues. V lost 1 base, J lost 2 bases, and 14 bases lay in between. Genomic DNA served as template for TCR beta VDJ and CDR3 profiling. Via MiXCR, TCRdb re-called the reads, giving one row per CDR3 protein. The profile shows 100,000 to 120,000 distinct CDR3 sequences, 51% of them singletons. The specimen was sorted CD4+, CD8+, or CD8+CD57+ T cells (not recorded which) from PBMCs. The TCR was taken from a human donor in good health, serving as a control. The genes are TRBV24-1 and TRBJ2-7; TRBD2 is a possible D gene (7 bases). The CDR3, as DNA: TGTGCCACCAGTGATTTTTCGGGGGGCGACCCCTACGAGCAGTACTTC. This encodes CATSDFSGGDPYEQYF.